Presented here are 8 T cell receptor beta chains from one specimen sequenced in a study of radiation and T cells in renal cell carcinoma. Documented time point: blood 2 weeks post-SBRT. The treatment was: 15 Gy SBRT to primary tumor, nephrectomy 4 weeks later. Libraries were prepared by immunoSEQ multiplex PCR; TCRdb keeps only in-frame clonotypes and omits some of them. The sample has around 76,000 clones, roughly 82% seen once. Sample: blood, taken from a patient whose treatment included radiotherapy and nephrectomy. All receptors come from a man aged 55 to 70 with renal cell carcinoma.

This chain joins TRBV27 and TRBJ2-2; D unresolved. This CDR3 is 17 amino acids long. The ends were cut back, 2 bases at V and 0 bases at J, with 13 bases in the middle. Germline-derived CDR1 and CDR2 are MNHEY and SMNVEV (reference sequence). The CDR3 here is CASSLRTLASNTGELFF. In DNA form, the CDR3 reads TGTGCCAGCAGTTTAAGGACCCTCGCTTCGAACACCGGGGAGCTGTTTTTT.

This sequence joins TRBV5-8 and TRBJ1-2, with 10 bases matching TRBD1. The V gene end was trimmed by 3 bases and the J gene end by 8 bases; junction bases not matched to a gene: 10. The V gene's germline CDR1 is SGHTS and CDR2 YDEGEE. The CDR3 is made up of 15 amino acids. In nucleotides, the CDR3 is TGTGCCAGCAGCTCGGTATCCGGGACAGGGGACGGCTACACCTTC. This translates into CASSSVSGTGDGYTF. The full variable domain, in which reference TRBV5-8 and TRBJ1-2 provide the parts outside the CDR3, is EAGVTQSPTHLIKTRGQQATLRCSPISGHTSVYWYQQALGLGLQFLLWYDEGEERNRGNFPPRFSGRQFPNYSSELNVNALELEDSALYLCASSSVSGTGDGYTFGSGTRLTVV.

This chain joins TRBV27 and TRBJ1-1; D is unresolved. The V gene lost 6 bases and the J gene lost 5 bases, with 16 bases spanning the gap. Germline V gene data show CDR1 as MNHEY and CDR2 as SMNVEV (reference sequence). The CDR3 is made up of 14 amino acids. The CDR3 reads CASSLKGGWTEAFF. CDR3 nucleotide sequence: TGTGCCAGCAGCCTAAAGGGAGGGTGGACTGAAGCTTTCTTT.

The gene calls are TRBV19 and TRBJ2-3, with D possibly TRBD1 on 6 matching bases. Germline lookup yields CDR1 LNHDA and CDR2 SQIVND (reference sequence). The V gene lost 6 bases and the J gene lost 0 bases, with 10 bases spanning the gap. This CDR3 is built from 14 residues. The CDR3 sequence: CASRIQGSTDTQYF. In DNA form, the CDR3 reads TGTGCCAGTAGAATCCAGGGGAGCACAGATACGCAGTATTTT.

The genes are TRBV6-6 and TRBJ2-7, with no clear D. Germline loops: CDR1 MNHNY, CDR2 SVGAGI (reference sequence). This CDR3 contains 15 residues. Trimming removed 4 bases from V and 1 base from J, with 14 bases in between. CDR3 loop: CASSSGRSGSYEQYF. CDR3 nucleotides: TGTGCCAGCAGTTCGGGCCGCTCCGGGTCCTACGAGCAGTACTTC.

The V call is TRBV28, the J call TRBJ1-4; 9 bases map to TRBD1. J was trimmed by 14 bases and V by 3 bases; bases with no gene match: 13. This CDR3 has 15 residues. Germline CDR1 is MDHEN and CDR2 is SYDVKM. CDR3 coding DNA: TGTGCCAGCAGTTTCTTGACAGGGGGGGGCCAATGGCTGTTTTTT. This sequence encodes CASSFLTGGGQWLFF.

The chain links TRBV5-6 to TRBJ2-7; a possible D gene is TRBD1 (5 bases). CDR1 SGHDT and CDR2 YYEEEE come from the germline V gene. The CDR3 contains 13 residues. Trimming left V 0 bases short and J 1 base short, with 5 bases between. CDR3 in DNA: TGTGCCAGCAGCTTGGGACAGTCCTACGAGCAGTACTTC. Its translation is CASSLGQSYEQYF. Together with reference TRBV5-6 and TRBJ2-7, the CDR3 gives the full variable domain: DAGVTQSPTHLIKTRGQQVTLRCSPKSGHDTVSWYQQALGQGPQFIFQYYEEEERQRGNFPDRFSGHQFPNYSSELNVNALLLGDSALYLCASSLGQSYEQYFGPGTRLTVT.

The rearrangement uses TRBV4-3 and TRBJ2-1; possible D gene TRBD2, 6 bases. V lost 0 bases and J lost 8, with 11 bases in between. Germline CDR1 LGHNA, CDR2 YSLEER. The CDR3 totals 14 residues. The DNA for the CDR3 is TGCGCCAGCAGCCAAGATTGGGGCGGGGATGAGCAGTTCTTC. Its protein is CASSQDWGGDEQFF.